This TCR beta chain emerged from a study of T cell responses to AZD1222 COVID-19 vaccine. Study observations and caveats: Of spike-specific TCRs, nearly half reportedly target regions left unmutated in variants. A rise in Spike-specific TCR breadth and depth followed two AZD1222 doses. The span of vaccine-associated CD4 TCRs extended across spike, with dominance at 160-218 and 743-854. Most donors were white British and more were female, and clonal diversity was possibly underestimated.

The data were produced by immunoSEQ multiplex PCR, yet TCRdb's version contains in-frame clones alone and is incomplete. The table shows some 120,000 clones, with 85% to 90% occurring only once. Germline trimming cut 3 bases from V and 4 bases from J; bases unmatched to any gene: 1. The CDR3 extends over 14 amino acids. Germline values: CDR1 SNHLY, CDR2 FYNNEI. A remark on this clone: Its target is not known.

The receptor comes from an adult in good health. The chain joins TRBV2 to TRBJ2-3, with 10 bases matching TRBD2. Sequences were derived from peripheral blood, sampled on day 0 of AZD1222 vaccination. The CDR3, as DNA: TGTGCCAGCAGTGAGGGACTAGCGCCAGATACGCAGTATTTT. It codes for CASSEGLAPDTQYF. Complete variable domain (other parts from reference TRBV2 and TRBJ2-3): EPEVTQTPSHQVTQMGQEVILRCVPISNHLYFYWYRQILGQKVEFLVSFYNNEISEKSEIFDDQFSVERPDGSNFTLKIRSTKLEDSAMYFCASSEGLAPDTQYFGPGTRLTVL.